These 18 T cell receptor beta chains were sequenced from one sample in a study of T cells in tumors after PD-1 blockade. Repertoires were generated with immunoSEQ multiplex PCR, while TCRdb's copy carries only in-frame clones and drops some. The sample includes roughly 19,000 clones, roughly 80% seen only once; the top ten take more than 20%. The sequencing used PBMCs, collected after anti-PD-1 therapy. Receptors were obtained from a human donor with advanced basal cell or squamous cell carcinoma (not recorded which).

The rearrangement links TRBV2 to TRBJ1-2; TRBD1 matches 9 bases. CDR1 is SNHLY, CDR2 FYNNEI, per germline. This CDR3 spans 15 amino acids. The ends lost 6 bases at V and 1 base at J; junction bases unmatched: 6. CDR3 protein: CASSSQGALNYGYTF. CDR3 nucleotide sequence: TGTGCCAGCAGCTCACAGGGGGCACTTAACTATGGCTACACCTTC.

J is TRBJ1-5 and V is TRBV10-3; D ambiguous. Trimming stripped 10 bases from V and 0 bases from J, with 13 bases between. Germline-derived CDR1 and CDR2 are ENHRY and SYGVKD. The CDR3 covers 14 residues. For the CDR3, the DNA is TGTGCCACCCGGGGAGGTCCTAGCAATCAGCCCCAGCATTTT. It specifies CATRGGPSNQPQHF.

Comments on this clone: At the DNA level, this CDR3 is encoded by other sequences in the same sample as well. The V gene is TRBV10-3, the J gene TRBJ2-3; 11 bases match TRBD2. This CDR3 is 14 amino acids long. The germline gives CDR1 ENHRY, CDR2 SYGVKD. Germline trimming cut 6 bases from V and 5 bases from J; bases unmatched to any gene: 4. The chain's CDR3 is CAIRTTSGEDTQYF. CDR3 sequence (DNA): TGTGCCATCAGGACGACTAGCGGGGAAGATACGCAGTATTTT.

The V call is TRBV11-3, the J call TRBJ2-7; D ambiguous. The CDR3 spans 12 residues. V was pared by 6 bases and J by 3 bases, with 9 bases between. CDR1 SGHNT and CDR2 YENEEA come from the germline V gene. The CDR3, as DNA: TGTGCCAGCAGGGACCAGTACTACGAGCAGTACTTC. It encodes CASRDQYYEQYF.

The CDR3 DNA sequence: TGTGCCAGCAGTTTAGCGGAATGGAATGAGCAGTTCTTC. It codes for CASSLAEWNEQFF. The chain links TRBV12-3 or TRBV12-4 to TRBJ2-1; no definite D call. Trimming shortened V by 0 bases and J by 7 bases, and 7 bases separated the two germline ends. The CDR3 has 13 residues.

The chain carries TRBV24-1 and TRBJ2-1; 8 nucleotides agree with TRBD1. Germline-derived CDR1 and CDR2 are KGHDR and SFDVKD. The CDR3 covers 17 residues. Trimming at V came to 9 bases and at J to 2 bases, leaving 14 bases not matched to a gene. The DNA of the CDR3 is TGTGCCACCCCCAGGGGAATGGACAGGGTGCCCTACAATGAGCAGTTCTTC. It translates to CATPRGMDRVPYNEQFF.

This clone was found a few times. The rearrangement links TRBV2 to TRBJ1-5; D call uncertain. Trimming cost V 7 bases and J 0 bases, with 13 bases left between them. Looked up from germline, CDR1 is SNHLY and CDR2 is FYNNEI. CDR3 length equals 15 residues. CDR3 region: CASNSPRDSNQPQHF. The CDR3 coding sequence is TGTGCCAGCAACTCGCCTCGGGATAGCAATCAGCCCCAGCATTTT.

The chain has TRBV11-2 and TRBJ2-5; TRBD2 agrees at 14 bases. The CDR3 contains 19 residues. The J segment lost 5 bases and the V segment lost 4 bases, leaving 15 bases of the junction unmatched. Germline V CDR1 and CDR2: SGHAT, FQNNGV. CDR3 sequence: CASSSPGTSGGPGMETQYF. The CDR3 coding sequence is TGTGCCAGCAGCTCCCCCGGGACTAGCGGGGGCCCGGGAATGGAGACCCAGTACTTC.

This clone is medium-sized within its sample. V usage is TRBV29-1 and J usage is TRBJ2-3, with 11 bases fitting TRBD2. CDR3 length: 13 residues. The V gene's germline CDR1 is SQVTM and CDR2 ANQGSEA. The V and J ends lost 4 bases and 8 bases, in that order; junction bases with no gene match: 5. CDR3 residues: CSVGLAGGATQYF. DNA of the CDR3: TGCAGCGTTGGGCTAGCGGGAGGCGCTACGCAGTATTTT.

J is TRBJ2-2 and V is TRBV5-1; TRBD2 might be the D (6 bases). Germline values: CDR1 SGHRS, CDR2 YFSETQ. V dropped 0 bases and J dropped 1 base, with 13 bases sitting between them. The CDR3 runs 17 residues. DNA of the CDR3: TGCGCCAGCAGCTTGGCCCTGGCGGGGATGAACACCGGGGAGCTGTTTTTT. Translated: CASSLALAGMNTGELFF.

The chain joins TRBV6-1 to TRBJ2-5, with D possibly being TRBD2 (5 bases). Germline V gene lookup returns CDR1 MNHNS and CDR2 SASEGT. This CDR3 contains 17 residues. Trimming removed 3 bases at V and 0 bases at J, with 17 bases between. CDR3 residues: CASSDIPRTPYQETQYF. CDR3 in DNA: TGTGCCAGCAGTGACATCCCCAGGACTCCGTACCAAGAGACCCAGTACTTC.

The chain is built from TRBV7-2 and TRBJ2-3; TRBD2 matches at 7 bases. Trimming removed 5 bases from V and 1 base from J; junction bases left unmatched: 6. The germline V gene has CDR1 SGHTA and CDR2 FQGNSA. The CDR3 length is 15 residues. CDR3 region: CASSLDSGGTDTQYF. For the CDR3, the DNA is TGTGCCAGCAGCCTTGACAGCGGGGGCACAGATACGCAGTATTTT.

The chain uses TRBV29-1 and TRBJ2-2, with TRBD2 matching over 11 bases. CDR1 SQVTM and CDR2 ANQGSEA come from the germline V gene. Losses at the gene ends were 6 bases for V and 4 bases for J; bases not matched to a gene: 13. This CDR3 has 17 amino acids. Here the CDR3 DNA reads TGCAGCGTGGGGGCTAGCGGGAGGCTATTTGGCACCGGGGAGCTGTTTTTT. Protein: CSVGASGRLFGTGELFF.

This clone came up a few times. The V call is TRBV7-2, the J call TRBJ1-3; D remains unclear. CDR1 SGHTA and CDR2 FQGNSA come from the germline V gene. This CDR3 contains 16 residues. V lost 5 bases and J lost 4, with 18 bases in between. The CDR3, as DNA: TGTGCCAGCAGCCCCCAAGCGGGGAACTCCGGAAACACCATATATTTT. Translating it yields CASSPQAGNSGNTIYF.

This chain joins TRBV24-1 and TRBJ2-2; 7 nucleotides match TRBD2. V was clipped by 5 bases and J by 2 bases; unmatched bases: 13. CDR1 is KGHDR, CDR2 SFDVKD, per germline. This CDR3 is built from 18 residues. The CDR3 DNA follows: TGTGCCACCAGTGTCCCAAAAGGGGAGGGCTACAACACCGGGGAGCTGTTTTTT. Its protein is CATSVPKGEGYNTGELFF.

This chain uses TRBV2 with TRBJ1-1; weak D call: TRBD1 (6 bases). The CDR3 runs to 14 residues. The germline V gene has CDR1 SNHLY and CDR2 FYNNEI. The ends were cut back, 6 bases at V and 2 bases at J, with 13 bases in the middle. The CDR3 nucleotides read TGTGCCAGCAGGGGACAAGCCAGAAACACTGAAGCTTTCTTT. It is translated as CASRGQARNTEAFF. Combining the CDR3 with reference TRBV2 and TRBJ1-1 gives the whole variable domain EPEVTQTPSHQVTQMGQEVILRCVPISNHLYFYWYRQILGQKVEFLVSFYNNEISEKSEIFDDQFSVERPDGSNFTLKIRSTKLEDSAMYFCASRGQARNTEAFFGQGTRLTVV.

The J gene is TRBJ2-2, the V gene TRBV19, with 8 bases lining up with TRBD2. The length of the CDR3 is 15 residues. The J segment lost 4 bases and the V segment lost 6 bases, leaving 7 bases of the junction unmatched. The V gene's germline CDR1 is LNHDA and CDR2 SQIVND (reference sequence). CDR3 nucleotide sequence: TGTGCCAGTAGAGATGGCGGGGGGACCACCGGGGAGCTGTTTTTT. As protein: CASRDGGGTTGELFF.

The chain couples TRBV19 to TRBJ1-1; D gene ambiguous. V lost 4 bases and J lost 0, with 6 bases in between. The CDR3 runs 13 residues. Germline loops: CDR1 LNHDA, CDR2 SQIVND (reference sequence). The CDR3 bases are TGTGCCAGTAGTAGGACGGTGAACACTGAAGCTTTCTTT. This translates into CASSRTVNTEAFF.